This TCR beta chain was identified during a study of cytomegalovirus exposure and HLA in healthy donors. General study results and limits: For presence/absence analyses, sequencing depth was assumed to be roughly uniform across donors.

This CDR3 has 18 residues. CDR1 and CDR2 (germline): SGHRS, YFSETQ. Trimming took 1 base from V and 7 from J; bases not matched to a gene: 14. As concerns this clone: The target antigen is unknown.

The PCR ran on 60 Vbeta and 13 Jbeta primers. Clones were sequenced by immunoSEQ multiplex PCR, and TCRdb holds only the in-frame ones, with some missing. Among over 200,000 clones listed, about 84% were seen once. The genes are TRBV5-1 and TRBJ2-2; TRBD1 matches 9 bases. Sequencing input: PBMCs. This clonotype was obtained from a human donor in good health. Here the CDR3 DNA reads TGCGCCAGCAGCTTGCTTTTGACTGGGGGACAGGGCCACGGGGAGCTGTTTTTT. It specifies CASSLLLTGGQGHGELFF.